The clone carrying this T cell receptor beta chain was found many times. Its antigen remains unknown. This record comes from a study of post-analysis software for immune sequencing data. cDNA libraries of TCR beta carried unique molecular identifiers. T cells numbering roughly 0.95 to 10 million gave rise to 400,000 to 550,000 cDNA molecules. MiXCR, run by TCRdb on the PCR reads, gives a single entry per CDR3 protein. The top ten hold 0.55% to 0.65% of the sample, which has about 760,000 distinct CDR3 sequences, approximately 30% seen once. Study-level results: Batch-matched samples strongly co-clustered by F measure. In patients, about five TRBV segments were more frequent than in controls, with TRBV5-6, TRBV5-1 and TRBV20-1 among them.

The junction had 6 bases not matched to a gene; V was cut back by 10 bases and J by 4 bases. Germline CDR1 is ENHRY and CDR2 is SYGVKD. The CDR3 loop spans 13 amino acids. The TCR sequence derives from a girl between 10 and 17 years old with multiple sclerosis. The sample taken for sequencing was blood. V and J are TRBV10-3 and TRBJ2-5; 10 bases agree with TRBD1. In nucleotides, the CDR3 is TGTGCCACCAGACAGGGGGCAGGAGAGACCCAGTACTTC. It codes for CATRQGAGETQYF.